The TCR beta chain described here comes from a study of OX40 agonist ivuxolimab in advanced cancers. General study findings and limits: CD4+ and CD8+ T cells in blood underwent clonal expansion by week 6 at 0.1 to 3.0 mg/kg.

Only in-frame clones appear in the TCRdb table, and some are missing; sequencing was by immunoSEQ multiplex PCR. The sample lists 80,000 or so clones, 89% occurring once. Comments on this clone: Its antigen remains unknown.

Trimming removed 8 bases from V and 6 bases from J, with 16 bases in between. The CDR3 runs to 14 residues. Germline-derived CDR1 and CDR2 are MNHNY and SVGAGI (reference sequence). The chain combines TRBV6-6 with TRBJ2-2, with no clear D. The starting material was CD4+ or CD8+ T cells sorted from blood, obtained in a trial of the OX40 agonist ivuxolimab. The clonotype comes from an adult with an advanced solid tumor such as melanoma, head and neck, liver or kidney cancer. The CDR3, as DNA: TGTGCCAGCGCCTGGTCGTTTGGGGCCGGGGAGCTGTTTTTT. It specifies CASAWSFGAGELFF.